This TCR beta chain was identified during a study of CD8 T cells in Susac syndrome (dated by TCRdb to between 2019 and 2020). In the study overall: Of the Susac syndrome patients who were sequenced, fewer than ten were in clinical remission while roughly six had clinically active disease. At blood withdrawal, Susac syndrome patients were either therapy-naive, taking corticosteroids (in some cases with IVIg as well), or taking IVIg alone. Whether CD8+ T cell activation and differentiation in Susac syndrome was antigen driven was tested using repertoire sequencing. The study compared CD8+ T cell repertoire clonality among roughly 12 healthy donors, around 14 Susac syndrome patients and around 16 multiple sclerosis patients.

The research as a whole found: The number of individuals in the TCR sequencing and HLA analysis was acknowledged as relatively small. About 15 Susac-specific public clones were identified in the total CD8+ repertoire, and five Susac-specific public clones were identified in the CD8+ TEMRA repertoire. Susac syndrome CD8+ repertoires showed clonal expansion, highest in CD8+ TEMRA cells and greater in clinically active than remitting patients.

V loses 2 bases at its end and J loses 2 bases; junction bases beyond the gene matches: 5. The CDR3 starts with the cysteine, ends with the phenylalanine, and has 16 residues. Solely the CDR3 DNA is kept, with 48 bases framed from the first base. Per the germline V gene, SGHTA is the CDR1 and FQGTGA is the CDR2. RNA was extracted using the RNeasy kit, and roughly 0.5 to 1 microgram was reverse transcribed with random hexamers. The immunoSEQ multiplex PCR assay, which covers 54 Vbeta and 13 Jbeta segments, was used to amplify TCR beta CDR3 regions. To correct PCR amplification bias, a synthetic template baseline was used for both primer optimization and computational correction. On the study's bioinformatics: Only productive sequences were kept, with reads annotated to V, D and J genes according to IMGT and analyzed in immunoSEQ Analyzer. Clonality was computed as one minus Shannon entropy normalized by log2 of the number of productive unique sequences. For each patient and control, public and private clones were evaluated within the 100 most prevalent clones. A clone was defined as Susac-specific if it was absent from the healthy and MS cohorts, from around 960 published viral clones and from other ImmuneACCESS disease sequences. TCRdb's own reprocessing of the public reads used fastp at Q25 and MiXCR and kept productive beta chains. Each CDR3 protein appears once, grouped with its most common genes and DNA. TCRdb, not the authors, supplied the V and J calls. Across this sample there are around 170,000 distinct CDR3 sequences, with 95% seen only once. The top ten hold approximately 0.16% of the sample.

High-throughput TCR beta sequencing profiled peripheral blood CD8+ and CD4+ T cells from healthy donors, Susac syndrome patients and multiple sclerosis patients. Susac syndrome patients met recently defined diagnostic criteria for definite or probable disease. Bulk CD8+ and CD4+ T cells were purified by magnetic negative isolation, whereas CD8+ TEMRA cells were enriched by FACS. Blood was collected in EDTA tubes and processed within 24 hours, with PBMCs isolated through density gradient centrifugation. PBMCs intended for TCR sequencing were cryopreserved in liquid nitrogen and were subsequently thawed in a 37 degrees C water bath. The sorted or isolated CD4+, CD8+ and CD8+ TEMRA cells reached a purity of at least 90%. In the case of this clonotype: Its target antigen remains unknown. The record has no base qualities; no much larger clone is one base away.

The sequence joins TRBV7-3 to TRBJ2-1, with 8 bases in between that match TRBD2. This clonotype was sampled from a human donor with Susac syndrome. The sequenced sample was CD8+ T cells from PBMCs. Here is the DNA: TGTGCCAGCAGCTTAGCCGCGGGAGGACCCTACAATGAGCAGTTCTTC. This gives the protein CASSLAAGGPYNEQFF.